This entry is about one T cell receptor beta chain. It has no known antigen specificity. No clone much larger than this one lies a single base away; base qualities are absent. Donors were healthy HIV-negative adults with no recently reported acute infections or vaccinations. All donors were Caucasian adults living in Nashville, Tennessee, USA. Magnetic negative selection was used to enrich CD4+ T cells, after which naive cells were positively selected on CD45RA and the negative fraction became the memory subset. Blood was obtained by leukapheresis, after which PBMCs were separated by Ficoll-Histopaque density gradient centrifugation and cryopreserved in liquid nitrogen vapor phase. Analytical flow cytometry was used to check the purity and quantity of each magnetically sorted T cell population. Genomic DNA was isolated from each sorted fraction and quantified by UV absorbance on a Nanodrop 2000c.

TCR CDR3 regions were amplified from genomic DNA by multiplex PCR using the deep immunoSEQ assay. Extracted genomic DNA from each cell subset was spread evenly across all wells of several immunoSEQ 96-well plates, with each plate serving as a replicate. For sorted subsets, 150 to 250 ng of genomic DNA, equivalent to around 30,000 T cell genomes, went into each replicate PCR. Purified libraries were measured with a Qubit 3.0 fluorometer, size-checked on a Bioanalyzer 2100, and measured again with the KAPA Library Quantification kit. Every immunoSEQ 96-well plate was sequenced on a separate single-read 150-cycle Illumina NextSeq 550 flow cell. From the authors' description of their analysis: Because the immunoSEQ output included only junctional sequences and no quality scores, the filtering could not be the same as the filtering used for full-length reads. Sequences were annotated with PyIR, a Python wrapper for IgBLAST v1.9, and V/J genes and CDR3 were assigned using IMGT germline references. Any read was removed if the V/J assignment was weak (E-value above 1e-6), the CDR3 was missing, or the read contained stop codons, out-of-frame junctions, or ambiguous translated residues. V3J clonotypes were defined as sequences sharing an identical inferred V gene, J gene, and CDR3 amino acid sequence. Percentage overlap between repertoires was computed as shared unique clonotypes divided by the size of the smaller repertoire. Repertoire richness was assessed with RTK rarefaction, the Chao1 estimator, and Recon v2.1 estimates of unobserved clonotypes. Generation probabilities for all TCRbeta clonotypes obtained by the gDNA method from a few donors were computed using OLGA. Entries here come from immuneACCESS through TCRdb and include only in-frame sequences with V and J called. Some clones fail to appear in such tables; in the studies checked, an unresolved V gene covers under half of the shortfall, and the cause of the remainder is unknown. That table furnishes V, J and clone size, whereas the DNA furnished D and trimming. The sample table holds roughly 2 million clones, of which approximately 95% were seen once. 0.1% to 0.15% of the sample lies in the top ten.

The source of the sample is a study of shared clonotypes between healthy human individuals (TCRdb year 2020). The study in broad terms: Two women and three men aged 18 to 49 years were included in the cohort. Per donor, leukapheresis produced somewhere between about 0.85 and 10 billion PBMCs. For each donor, CD4 naive and CD4 memory were each run on three plates, CD8 naive on two plates, and CD8 memory on one plate. The study deeply sequenced blood TCR repertoires of about 5 healthy adults to estimate repertoire size and the extent of clonotype sharing between individuals. To increase sequencing depth and limit assay-specific biases, TCR repertoire library preparation and sequencing were carried out by different laboratories using diverse techniques. Beyond this particular receptor, the publication reports: Sampling was restricted to blood, and TCR repertoires in tissues likely differ from the TCR repertoires found in blood. Because the study included a small number of donors, the genetic and exposure-history diversity represented was limited. About 4.5% of naive CD4, approximately 3.7% of naive CD8, roughly 2.4% of memory CD4, and 0.4% of memory CD8 clonotypes were shared across several donors. Pairwise subsampling led to the expectation that sequencing depth would affect the degree of clonotype sharing among donors. Rarefaction of sorted-subset datasets indicated incomplete sequencing despite the large sequencing depth. Compared with non-shared clonotypes, the clonotypes found in all four sorted-subset donors had higher generation probabilities. Naive subsets generally had larger estimated clonotype richness than memory subsets.

At the junction V is shortened by 3 bases and J by 6 bases, with 17 bases in between. From the cysteine up to the phenylalanine, the CDR3 has a length of 15 residues. The DNA shown is the 45-base CDR3, in frame from base 1. The germline V gene encodes CDR1 SGHAT and CDR2 FQNNGV. The receptor was derived from a man aged 18 to 29 in good health. Source material: naive CD4+ T cells sorted from blood. In light of the paper, this sample's cell subset or site label describes: CD45RA+ positively selected. Rearrangement joined TRBV11-2 to TRBJ1-1; matching of 6 bases hints at TRBD1 as the D gene. In nucleotide form, the sequence is TGTGCCAGCAGCTTCGTGGGGGCGAACTTACCTGAAGCTTTCTTT. Its protein is CASSFVGANLPEAFF.